Ten or more counts support the clone carrying this T cell receptor beta chain. These data originate in a study of regulatory T cells in long-lasting Graves disease. Germline-derived CDR1 and CDR2 are MDHEN and SYDVKM. V gave up 5 bases and J gave up 0 bases; unmatched junction bases: 10. The CDR3 extends over 17 amino acids. HTBI primers from iRepertoire and Arm-PCR of CDR3 regions yielded the TCR beta libraries. As handled by the study authors: From all samples, identification returned roughly 15 TRBJ and under 75 TRBV segments. From the multiplex PCR reads, TCRdb called clonotypes with MiXCR, one entry per CDR3 protein. TCRdb, not the original authors, processed these V and J calls. The sample yields about 430,000 distinct CDR3 sequences, about 15% seen once. Indicated time point: newly diagnosed GD, antithyroid drugs for less than 3 months. Construction of the TCR library relied on RNA isolated from PBMCs.

These data were also filed under a second study, of T cells in Graves' hyperthyroidism and ophthalmopathy. That paper notes: The study left out patients who had uncontrolled infection, other autoimmune disease, pregnancy or lactation.

This chain joins TRBV28 and TRBJ2-1, with 7 bases matching TRBD2. This TCR derives from a woman aged 40-49 years with Graves disease. Sequences were derived from peripheral blood mononuclear cells (PBMCs), sampled at new diagnosis, from a patient treated with antithyroid drugs. The DNA for the CDR3 is TGTGCCAGCAGTCTTCGTACTAGCGCCCACTCCTACAATGAGCAGTTCTTC. It codes for CASSLRTSAHSYNEQFF. Using reference TRBV28 and TRBJ2-1 for the parts outside the CDR3, the full variable domain is DVKVTQSSRYLVKRTGEKVFLECVQDMDHENMFWYRQDPGLGLRLIYFSYDVKMKEKGDIPEGYSVSREKKERFSLILESASTNQTSMYLCASSLRTSAHSYNEQFFGPGTRLTVL.